The 8 T cell receptor beta chains presented below share a single source sample, sequenced in a study of identical twins. TCRdb re-derived calls from the 5' RACE reads in MiXCR, one entry per CDR3 protein. The sample holds under 300,000 distinct CDR3 sequences, over 5.5% seen once. This sample was also put to use in a study of T cells expressing NK-cell markers.

Sequenced: CD8+ T cells sorted from blood. These TCRs come from a woman younger than 35 in good health.

The CDR3 protein is CASSESNHPSDEQFF. The CDR3 DNA is TGCGCCAGCAGTGAGTCGAACCACCCTTCGGATGAGCAGTTCTTC. The gene calls are TRBV10-1 and TRBJ2-1, with no clear D. The CDR3 spans 15 residues. Germline assignment: CDR1 WNHNN and CDR2 SYGVQD (reference sequence). The V end lost 0 bases, the J end lost 8 bases, and 14 bases lay between the germline ends.

A few counts support this clonotype. This chain connects TRBV12-3 or TRBV12-4 to TRBJ2-1; 9 positions agree with TRBD1. The CDR3 loop spans 17 amino acids. J lost 6 bases, V lost 0 bases, and 9 bases had no gene match. The CDR3 DNA reads as TGTGCCAGCAGTTTAGCGGAGGGCGGGACAGGGTTCAATGAGCAGTTCTTC. Its protein product is CASSLAEGGTGFNEQFF.

This clonotype was found many times. V is TRBV15 and J is TRBJ2-1; D is uncertain. Germline CDR1 is LNHNV and CDR2 is YYDKDF (reference sequence). This CDR3 comprises 16 residues. V lost 2 bases and J lost 7, with 18 bases in between. In DNA, the CDR3 is TGTGCCACCAGCAGATCTCTTGGGGATAGCTCGAATGAGCAGTTCTTC. It specifies CATSRSLGDSSNEQFF. The full variable domain, with the rest looked up from reference TRBV15 and TRBJ2-1, is DAMVIQNPRYQVTQFGKPVTLSCSQTLNHNVMYWYQQKSSQAPKLLFHYYDKDFNNEADTPDNFQSRRPNTSFCFLDIRSPGLGDTAMYLCATSRSLGDSSNEQFFGPGTRLTVL.

This clonotype was counted a few times. The rearrangement links TRBV6-1 to TRBJ2-5; 11 bases agree with TRBD2. The germline gives CDR1 MNHNS, CDR2 SASEGT. The J segment lost 2 bases and the V segment lost 7 bases, leaving 18 bases of the junction unmatched. The CDR3 is 19 residues long. Written as DNA, the CDR3 is TGTGCCAGCATGGGGGTCGCTAGCGGGAGGAGAGAGGGGCAAGAGACCCAGTACTTC. Its translation is CASMGVASGRREGQETQYF.

The chain uses TRBV5-1 and TRBJ1-1, with a possible D match to TRBD1 (6 bases). This CDR3 has 14 residues. The V and J ends lost 2 bases and 1 base respectively, with 9 bases between them. Germline V lookup: CDR1 SGHRS, CDR2 YFSETQ. Here the CDR3 reads CASSFKQGNTEAFF. CDR3 DNA sequence: TGCGCCAGCAGCTTCAAACAGGGGAACACTGAAGCTTTCTTT. Combining the CDR3 with reference TRBV5-1 and TRBJ1-1 gives the whole variable domain KAGVTQTPRYLIKTRGQQVTLSCSPISGHRSVSWYQQTPGQGLQFLFEYFSETQRNKGNFPGRFSGRQFSNSRSEMNVSTLELGDSALYLCASSFKQGNTEAFFGQGTRLTVV.

This clonotype was found many times. The chain employs TRBV10-3 and TRBJ2-7, with D possibly matching TRBD1 (6 bases). Per the germline V gene, CDR1 is ENHRY and CDR2 is SYGVKD. V lost 3 bases, J lost 2 bases, and 14 bases lay in between. CDR3 length: 15 residues. The CDR3 is CAISDRGSWTYEQYF. DNA for the CDR3: TGTGCCATCAGTGACAGGGGATCCTGGACCTACGAGCAGTACTTC.

The chain combines TRBV27 with TRBJ2-1; the D is unclear. Trimming left V 8 bases short and J 4 bases short, with 15 bases between. Germline CDR1 is MNHEY and CDR2 is SMNVEV (reference sequence). The CDR3 runs to 14 residues. Here the CDR3 reads CASGSLSEYNEQFF. The DNA for the CDR3 is TGTGCCAGCGGAAGTTTATCGGAATACAATGAGCAGTTCTTC.

The V and J genes are TRBV9 and TRBJ2-5; 11 positions agree with TRBD2. CDR3 size: 16 residues. With V trimmed by 3 bases and J by 4 bases, 8 bases remained unmatched. Germline loops: CDR1 SGDLS, CDR2 YYNGEE. This chain's CDR3 is CASSAEGSGGGETQYF. The CDR3 nucleotides are TGTGCCAGCAGCGCAGAGGGTAGCGGGGGGGGAGAGACCCAGTACTTC. The full variable domain, its missing parts supplied by reference TRBV9 and TRBJ2-5, is DSGVTQTPKHLITATGQRVTLRCSPRSGDLSVYWYQQSLDQGLQFLIQYYNGEERAKGNILERFSAQQFPDLHSELNLSSLELGDSALYFCASSAEGSGGGETQYFGPGTRLLVL.